The next 18 T cell receptor beta chains were all read from a single sample in a study of neurological immune-mediated disorders. TCRdb re-derived calls from the 5' RACE reads in MiXCR, one entry per CDR3 protein. This table has under 30,000 distinct CDR3 sequences, under 8.5% appearing once. The specimen was PBMCs. The receptors were sampled from a woman in her thirties or forties in good health.

This clonotype was picked up a small number of times. The chain couples TRBV7-2 to TRBJ2-7; tentatively, D is TRBD2 (5 bases). Germline V CDR1 and CDR2: SGHTA, FQGNSA. The CDR3 contains 11 residues. Trimming shortened V by 5 bases and J by 6 bases, and 8 bases separated the two germline ends. The CDR3 loop is CASSPGVEQYF. For the CDR3, the DNA is TGTGCCAGCAGCCCCGGGGTCGAGCAGTACTTC.

This clonotype occurred many times. The V gene is TRBV15, the J gene TRBJ2-3; D gene uncertain. Germline CDR1 reads LNHNV; CDR2 reads YYDKDF (reference sequence). V lost 10 bases and J 2 bases, leaving 10 bases between the germline ends. This CDR3 has 12 residues. The CDR3 reads CAIGMNTDTQYF. The CDR3 region has the DNA TGTGCCATCGGCATGAACACAGATACGCAGTATTTT.

This clonotype was seen ten or more times. V and J are TRBV11-2 and TRBJ2-3, with D perhaps matching TRBD1 or TRBD2 (6 bases each). This CDR3 contains 17 residues. Germline V gene sequence: CDR1 SGHAT, CDR2 FQNNGV. The V end was cut by 0 bases, the J end by 0 bases, with 13 bases between. For the CDR3, the DNA is TGTGCCAGCAGCTTAGAGGCGGTCGGGGGCAGCACAGATACGCAGTATTTT. This codes for CASSLEAVGGSTDTQYF. Supplemented by reference TRBV11-2 and TRBJ2-3, the full variable domain reads EAGVAQSPRYKIIEKRQSVAFWCNPISGHATLYWYQQILGQGPKLLIQFQNNGVVDDSQLPKDRFSAERLKGVDSTLKIQPAKLEDSAVYLCASSLEAVGGSTDTQYFGPGTRLTVL.

This clonotype showed up many times. The chain recombines TRBV24-1 with TRBJ2-5; a weak D match, TRBD2 (5 bases). With 8 bases removed from V and 5 bases from J, the gap between germline ends came to 17 bases. Germline V gives CDR1 KGHDR, CDR2 SFDVKD. This CDR3 is built from 14 residues. CDR3 loop: CATTSGSIRETQYF. Here the CDR3 DNA reads TGTGCCACCACTTCGGGAAGCATTAGGGAGACCCAGTACTTC.

This clonotype was observed many times. This chain joins TRBV29-1 and TRBJ1-1; D is unresolved. The CDR3 has 12 residues. V dropped 5 bases and J dropped 1 base, with 8 bases sitting between them. Germline V gives CDR1 SQVTM, CDR2 ANQGSEA. CDR3 coding DNA: TGCAGCGTTCATCGGGGGAACACTGAAGCTTTCTTT. It codes for CSVHRGNTEAFF.

This clonotype showed up many times. The J gene is TRBJ2-2, the V gene TRBV20-1; D possibly corresponds to TRBD2 (5 bases). V lost 5 bases and J 0 bases, leaving 10 bases between the germline ends. This CDR3 contains 14 residues. Germline V CDR1 and CDR2: DFQATT, SNEGSKA (reference sequence). The CDR3 DNA sequence: TGCAGTGCTTGGACTCAATCGAACACCGGGGAGCTGTTTTTT. Amino acid sequence: CSAWTQSNTGELFF.

This clonotype came up many times. The gene calls are TRBV4-1 and TRBJ2-3; D is unresolved. The CDR3 totals 13 residues. V lost 1 base and J lost 9, with 11 bases in between. Germline V gene sequence: CDR1 MGHRA, CDR2 YSYEKL. The CDR3 nucleotides are TGCGCCAGCAGCCAAGCCCTTCCCGGGACGCAGTATTTT. It encodes CASSQALPGTQYF.

This clonotype was observed many times. The CDR3 loop reads CASSGAGSQPQHF. Written as DNA, the CDR3 is TGTGCCAGCAGCGGGGCAGGGAGTCAGCCCCAGCATTTT. This chain links TRBV9 with TRBJ1-5; perhaps TRBD1 as D (5 bases). Germline lookup yields CDR1 SGDLS and CDR2 YYNGEE. The CDR3 runs 13 residues. Trimming stripped 3 bases from V and 6 bases from J, with 10 bases between. The complete variable domain, with remaining parts taken from reference TRBV9 and TRBJ1-5, reads DSGVTQTPKHLITATGQRVTLRCSPRSGDLSVYWYQQSLDQGLQFLIQYYNGEERAKGNILERFSAQQFPDLHSELNLSSLELGDSALYFCASSGAGSQPQHFGDGTRLSIL.

This clonotype has at least ten counts. The chain uses TRBV7-2 and TRBJ2-7; TRBD1 might be the D (6 bases). Germline-derived CDR1 and CDR2 are SGHTA and FQGNSA. V lost 2 bases, J lost 0 bases, and 14 bases lay in between. CDR3 length: 16 amino acids. The CDR3 is CASSLLQGRSSYEQYF. The CDR3 DNA reads TGTGCCAGCAGCTTATTACAGGGACGAAGCTCCTACGAGCAGTACTTC.

This clonotype occurred a few times. This rearrangement joins TRBV10-1 to TRBJ2-3, with D tentatively TRBD1 (6 bases). Trimming left V 4 bases short and J 6 bases short, with 11 bases between. The CDR3 sequence is 13 residues long. Germline V gene lookup returns CDR1 WNHNN and CDR2 SYGVQD (reference sequence). The CDR3 spells CASSGGPVDTQYF. Here the CDR3 DNA reads TGCGCCAGCAGTGGGGGGCCCGTGGATACGCAGTATTTT.

This clonotype was recorded many times. CDR3 loop: CAISSFGEQYF. Here the CDR3 DNA reads TGTGCCATCAGCTCCTTTGGAGAGCAGTACTTC. The V gene is TRBV10-3, the J gene TRBJ2-7; the D is unclear. The CDR3 has 11 residues. The germline V gene has CDR1 ENHRY and CDR2 SYGVKD. V shed 6 bases and J shed 7 bases, with 10 bases lying between them.

A few counts support this clonotype. V and J are TRBV20-1 and TRBJ2-7, with a tentative D call TRBD2 (6 bases). The CDR3 is 14 residues long. V was trimmed by 4 bases and J by 3 bases, leaving 16 bases between them. Germline-derived CDR1 and CDR2 are DFQATT and SNEGSKA (reference sequence). CDR3 sequence: CSATGDSGFYEQYF. As DNA, the CDR3 is TGCAGTGCTACCGGGGATAGCGGTTTCTACGAGCAGTACTTC.

In its sample, this clonotype was seen many times. The chain uses TRBV20-1 and TRBJ2-1; 10 bases are shared with TRBD2. Germline CDR1 DFQATT, CDR2 SNEGSKA (reference sequence). V lost 6 bases to trimming and J lost 9 bases; unmatched junction nucleotides: 8. The CDR3 extends over 13 amino acids. DNA of the CDR3: TGCAGTGCCTTACTAGCGGGATCACCTGAGCAGTTCTTC. Its protein is CSALLAGSPEQFF.

This clonotype was seen at least ten times. The J gene is TRBJ2-1, the V gene TRBV20-1; TRBD2 matches 9 bases. The J segment lost 6 bases and the V segment lost 1 base, leaving 7 bases of the junction unmatched. The germline CDR1 and CDR2 sequences are DFQATT and SNEGSKA (reference sequence). The CDR3 sequence is 15 residues long. The CDR3 spells CSARGRLAGLNEQFF. CDR3 DNA: TGCAGTGCTAGAGGAAGGCTAGCGGGACTCAATGAGCAGTTCTTC.

This clonotype was detected many times. This chain uses TRBV7-2 with TRBJ2-7; 8 bases align to TRBD2. The CDR3 runs to 14 residues. V shed 5 bases and J 2 bases; nucleotides not matched to a gene: 5. The germline V gene encodes CDR1 SGHTA and CDR2 FQGNSA. The CDR3 loop reads CASSPPTSAYEQYF. For the CDR3, the DNA is TGTGCCAGCAGCCCCCCGACTAGCGCCTACGAGCAGTACTTC.

At least ten counts were recorded for this clonotype. The rearrangement uses TRBV5-1 and TRBJ2-1, with D possibly TRBD1 on 6 matching bases. Trimming pared 1 base from V and 7 bases from J, leaving 21 bases between. CDR1 and CDR2 from the germline V gene are SGHRS and YFSETQ. The CDR3 is made up of 17 amino acids. The chain's CDR3 is CASSLLPGEIVWNEQFF. Written as DNA, the CDR3 is TGCGCCAGCAGCTTGCTTCCAGGGGAAATAGTCTGGAATGAGCAGTTCTTC.

This clonotype was detected many times. The gene calls are TRBV19 and TRBJ2-2, with D possibly matching TRBD1 (5 bases). This CDR3 has 16 residues. Germline V CDR1 and CDR2: LNHDA, SQIVND (reference sequence). Between the trimmed V and J ends, which lost 6 bases and 5 bases, there was a span of 19 bases. Written as DNA, the CDR3 is TGTGCCAGTAGGTCGGGTGGAGACAGTGGGACCGGGGAGCTGTTTTTT. Its protein product is CASRSGGDSGTGELFF.

In its sample, this clonotype ranks as medium-sized. This sequence joins TRBV5-5 and TRBJ2-3; either TRBD1 or TRBD2 may supply D (5 bases each). The ends were cut back, 0 bases at V and 5 bases at J, with 10 bases in the middle. The CDR3 is 14 amino acids. Germline assignment: CDR1 SGHKS and CDR2 YYEKEE (reference sequence). In DNA, the CDR3 is TGTGCCAGCAGCTTGGCGGGGCCCAGAGATACGCAGTATTTT. Translated, it gives CASSLAGPRDTQYF.